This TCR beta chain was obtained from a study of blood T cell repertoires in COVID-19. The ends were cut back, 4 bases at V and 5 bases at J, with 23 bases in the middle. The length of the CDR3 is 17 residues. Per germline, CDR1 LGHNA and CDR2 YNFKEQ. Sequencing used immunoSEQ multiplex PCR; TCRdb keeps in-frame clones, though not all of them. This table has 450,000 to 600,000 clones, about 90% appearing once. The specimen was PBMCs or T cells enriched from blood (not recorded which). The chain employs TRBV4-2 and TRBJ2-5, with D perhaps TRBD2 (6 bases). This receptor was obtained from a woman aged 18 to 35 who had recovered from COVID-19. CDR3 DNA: TGTGCCAGCAGCCCTCAACCTGCCGGGACTGGGGAGGAGACCCAGTACTTC. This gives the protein CASSPQPAGTGEETQYF.